This TCR beta chain was recovered during a study of shared clonotypes between healthy human individuals. Whole-study results and caveats: Naive CD4 clonotypes were shared across a handful of donors at 4% to 5%.

On this clone: Its cognate antigen is unknown.

Cells designated naive CD8 were CD45RO-negative and were positively selected for CCR7, with terminally differentiated effector memory CD45RA+ cells excluded. V was pared by 0 bases and J by 4 bases, with 15 bases between. Germline V gene sequence: CDR1 GTSNPN, CDR2 SVGIG (reference sequence). This CDR3 comprises 15 residues. Sequencing used immunoSEQ multiplex PCR; TCRdb keeps in-frame clones, though not all of them. The data show about 2.2 million clones, around 93% seen once. This receptor was identified in a young man in good health. Some clones in this sample may be carry-over from other donors' samples. Sequenced input: naive CD8+ T cells from PBMCs. This chain joins TRBV30 and TRBJ1-1, with D unresolved. The CDR3 sequence is CAWSVGTVFGTEAFF. The DNA of the CDR3 is TGTGCCTGGAGTGTAGGAACGGTTTTTGGCACTGAAGCTTTCTTT.